The 23 T cell receptor beta chains reported below all come from one sample, sequenced in a study of human thymus T cells. Thymus pieces cut out during corrective heart surgery were the tissue that was used. Data came from immunoSEQ multiplex PCR; TCRdb stores just in-frame clones and leaves some out. The table includes about 78,000 clones, 95% to 98% detected once. The sample consisted of thymus tissue. These receptors were collected from a boy under two years old with a congenital heart defect but otherwise immunologically healthy.

This chain links TRBV6-6 with TRBJ2-7, with D perhaps given as TRBD1 or TRBD2 (5 bases each). The V and J ends lost 4 bases and 3 bases respectively, with 19 bases between them. The CDR3 length is 16 residues. The germline V gene has CDR1 MNHNY and CDR2 SVGAGI (reference sequence). The CDR3 nucleotides read TGTGCCAGCAGTTGCCCCCCTGGGGGAAAAAGCTACGAGCAGTACTTC. Translation gives CASSCPPGGKSYEQYF.

V usage is TRBV7-9 and J usage is TRBJ1-1; TRBD1 agrees at 7 bases. The germline gives CDR1 SEHNR, CDR2 FQNEAQ (reference sequence). The J segment lost 4 bases and the V segment lost 5 bases, leaving 7 bases of the junction unmatched. The CDR3 is 14 amino acids. CDR3 nucleotides: TGTGCCAGCAGCACAGACAGGGTTCGCACTGAAGCTTTCTTT. As protein: CASSTDRVRTEAFF.

V gene TRBV19 combines with J gene TRBJ1-1, with a tentative D call TRBD1 (6 bases). The CDR3 runs 15 residues. Germline lookup yields CDR1 LNHDA and CDR2 SQIVND (reference sequence). The V end was cut by 3 bases, the J end by 0 bases, with 11 bases between. Here the CDR3 DNA reads TGTGCCAGTAGTATGGTCGGGGGCGTGAACACTGAAGCTTTCTTT. Translation: CASSMVGGVNTEAFF.

V and J are TRBV7-8 and TRBJ1-5; 8 positions agree with TRBD1. CDR1 and CDR2 from the germline V gene are SGHVS and FQNEAQ. The V and J ends lost 4 bases and 5 bases, in that order; junction bases with no gene match: 7. The CDR3 consists of 15 residues. The CDR3 loop is CASSSKPDRDQPQHF. The CDR3 DNA reads TGTGCCAGCAGCTCTAAACCGGACAGGGATCAGCCCCAGCATTTT.

This chain links TRBV4-3 with TRBJ2-2; maybe TRBD2 (6 bases). In germline, CDR1 is LGHNA, CDR2 YSLEER. V was clipped by 5 bases and J by 6 bases, with 16 bases between them. CDR3 length: 15 amino acids. The CDR3 reads CASSLAGRFPGELFF. CDR3 nucleotides: TGCGCCAGCAGCTTGGCAGGGAGGTTTCCCGGGGAGCTGTTTTTT.

V usage is TRBV4-3 and J usage is TRBJ2-3, with 9 bases aligning to TRBD2. Germline V CDR1 and CDR2: LGHNA, YSLEER. V shed 0 bases and J 0 bases; nucleotides not matched to a gene: 10. This CDR3 contains 19 residues. The DNA for the CDR3 is TGCGCCAGCAGCCAAGAGTTGAGCGGGGGGCCCCCTAGCACAGATACGCAGTATTTT. Translation gives CASSQELSGGPPSTDTQYF.

V usage is TRBV6-1 and J usage is TRBJ2-7; D is ambiguous. The V gene lost 4 bases and the J gene lost 7 bases, with 17 bases spanning the gap. This CDR3 contains 14 residues. Germline assignment: CDR1 MNHNS and CDR2 SASEGT. The CDR3 region has the DNA TGTGCCAGCAGTGTCTCATCAACCTTCTTGGAGCAGTACTTC. Translated: CASSVSSTFLEQYF.

The chain employs TRBV14 and TRBJ2-7, with D unclear. V lost 0 bases, J lost 4 bases, and 16 bases lay in between. The germline gives CDR1 SGHDN, CDR2 FVKESK. This CDR3 spans 16 amino acids. The CDR3 reads CASSQDRVGGAYEQYF. The CDR3 region has the DNA TGTGCCAGCAGCCAAGACCGAGTCGGCGGAGCTTACGAGCAGTACTTC. The whole variable domain, filled in from reference TRBV14 and TRBJ2-7, reads EAGVTQFPSHSVIEKGQTVTLRCDPISGHDNLYWYRRVMGKEIKFLLHFVKESKQDESGMPNNRFLAERTGGTYSTLKVQPAELEDSGVYFCASSQDRVGGAYEQYFGPGTRLTVT.

This chain connects TRBV6-6 to TRBJ1-5; unclear D gene. The CDR3 extends over 15 amino acids. Trimming left V 4 bases short and J 5 bases short, with 15 bases between. In germline, CDR1 is MNHNY, CDR2 SVGAGI (reference sequence). This CDR3 is CASSSSTLEDQPQHF. The DNA for the CDR3 is TGTGCCAGCAGTTCGTCTACCCTGGAGGATCAGCCCCAGCATTTT.

As DNA, the CDR3 is TGCAGTGCTAGTTTTTTTGAAAAACTGTTTTTT. Its protein is CSASFFEKLFF. The V and J genes are TRBV20-1 and TRBJ1-4; no clear D. Trimming left V 3 bases short and J 7 bases short, with 6 bases between. Germline V CDR1 and CDR2: DFQATT, SNEGSKA (reference sequence). The CDR3 consists of 11 residues.

The CDR3 region is CASSWGRQYNEQFF. CDR3 DNA sequence: TGTGCCAGCAGCTGGGGACGGCAATACAATGAGCAGTTCTTC. This chain connects TRBV11-3 to TRBJ2-1; D could derive from TRBD1 or TRBD2 (5 bases each). Trimming removed 4 bases from V and 4 bases from J, with 11 bases in between. This CDR3 is built from 14 residues. From germline, CDR1 is SGHNT and CDR2 YENEEA.

The chain recombines TRBV6-9 with TRBJ2-7, with D possibly being TRBD1 or TRBD2 (6 bases each). The germline V gene has CDR1 MNHGY and CDR2 SVAAGI. The CDR3 sequence is 14 residues long. Deletions cut 2 bases from V and 0 bases from J, with 8 bases between. CDR3 protein: CASSYRGVSYEQYF. The CDR3 nucleotides read TGTGCCAGCAGTTATAGGGGGGTCTCCTACGAGCAGTACTTC.

This chain joins TRBV27 and TRBJ2-1; no clear D. Germline CDR1 reads MNHEY; CDR2 reads SMNVEV (reference sequence). This CDR3 is built from 11 residues. Trimming shortened V by 5 bases and J by 9 bases, and 8 bases separated the two germline ends. The CDR3: CASSIRREQFF. The DNA for the CDR3 is TGTGCCAGCAGTATACGGCGTGAGCAGTTCTTC.

V is TRBV28 and J is TRBJ2-7, with D maybe TRBD2 (6 bases). The CDR3 consists of 16 residues. V was trimmed by 6 bases and J by 2 bases, leaving 20 bases between them. Germline V gives CDR1 MDHEN, CDR2 SYDVKM. CDR3 DNA sequence: TGTGCCAGCAGCTCCCGACGGGGGATAGGGACCTACGAGCAGTACTTC. Amino acid sequence: CASSSRRGIGTYEQYF.

The chain couples TRBV28 to TRBJ1-2; D might be TRBD1 (5 bases). The CDR3 sequence is 14 residues long. Per germline, CDR1 MDHEN and CDR2 SYDVKM. The V end lost 6 bases, the J end lost 6 bases, and 17 bases lay between the germline ends. This CDR3 reads CASSSTRQQDGYTF. The CDR3 nucleotides read TGTGCCAGCAGCTCTACAAGACAGCAAGATGGCTACACCTTC.

The genes are TRBV10-2 and TRBJ2-2; TRBD2 agrees at 13 bases. Germline loops: CDR1 WSHSY, CDR2 SAAADI. Unmatched junction bases numbered 1, after V lost 8 bases and J lost 4 bases. The CDR3 runs to 14 residues. In DNA form, the CDR3 reads TGCGCCAGCTGGACTAGCGGGGGCACCGGGGAGCTGTTTTTT. Amino acids: CASWTSGGTGELFF.

V usage is TRBV12-5 and J usage is TRBJ2-1, with 9 positions matching TRBD2. Germline lookup yields CDR1 LGHNT and CDR2 FRNRAP. This CDR3 contains 14 residues. The trim removed 6 bases at V and 4 bases at J, leaving 4 bases unmatched. The DNA of the CDR3 is TGTGCTAGTGGCCCTAGCGGGGAGTACAATGAGCAGTTCTTC. Translated: CASGPSGEYNEQFF.

The chain couples TRBV10-3 to TRBJ2-1; 8 bases match TRBD2. This CDR3 is 15 amino acids long. The J segment lost 2 bases and the V segment lost 10 bases, leaving 10 bases of the junction unmatched. CDR1 ENHRY and CDR2 SYGVKD come from the germline V gene. The CDR3 is CATRGAGEPYNEQFF. For the CDR3, the DNA is TGTGCCACCAGAGGAGCGGGGGAGCCCTACAATGAGCAGTTCTTC.

This chain's CDR3 is CASSLRTRDWTDTQYF. The CDR3 DNA sequence: TGCGCCAGCAGTTTACGGACCAGGGACTGGACAGATACGCAGTATTTT. The chain has TRBV5-1 and TRBJ2-3; D perhaps matches TRBD2 (6 bases). The V gene's germline CDR1 is SGHRS and CDR2 YFSETQ. The germline V and J ends were trimmed by 5 bases and 3 bases, with 19 bases remaining between them. The CDR3 covers 16 residues.

This clone has just one count. This chain uses TRBV27 with TRBJ2-4; the match to TRBD1 covers 8 bases. With V trimmed by 4 bases and J by 1 base, 12 bases remained unmatched. The length of the CDR3 is 18 residues. Germline V gene sequence: CDR1 MNHEY, CDR2 SMNVEV (reference sequence). The CDR3 spells CASSSAGGLRVAKNIQYF. Here the CDR3 DNA reads TGTGCCAGCAGTTCGGCAGGGGGCCTTCGAGTGGCCAAAAACATTCAGTACTTC.

The V and J genes are TRBV11-1 and TRBJ2-1, with 7 bases identical to TRBD2. V gave up 3 bases and J gave up 3 bases; unmatched junction bases: 2. CDR1 SGHAT and CDR2 FQDESV come from the germline V gene (reference sequence). The CDR3 is made up of 14 amino acids. CDR3 in amino acids: CASSFPGGYNEQFF. As DNA, the CDR3 is TGTGCCAGCAGCTTTCCGGGAGGCTACAATGAGCAGTTCTTC.

This rearrangement joins TRBV6-1 to TRBJ2-5; D possibly corresponds to TRBD2 (6 bases). This CDR3 has 15 amino acids. CDR1 and CDR2 (germline): MNHNS, SASEGT. V was cut by 3 bases and J by 2 bases, with 13 bases left in between. The CDR3 nucleotides read TGTGCCAGCAGTGACGGGGAGGCGCATCAAGAGACCCAGTACTTC. This sequence encodes CASSDGEAHQETQYF.

Points on this clone: A junction boundary mismatches the germline segment, possibly from a read error. V is TRBV5-8 and J is TRBJ2-3; 11 nucleotides align to TRBD1. The germline CDR1 and CDR2 sequences are SGHTS and YDEGEE. The CDR3 totals 14 residues. CDR3 sequence reads: CASSWREPGQGVTF. CDR3 nucleotide sequence: TGTGCCAGCAGCTGGCGGGAGCCGGGACAGGGGGTAACATTT.